This entry lists 31 T cell receptor beta chains sequenced from one sample in a study of T cell responses to AZD1222 COVID-19 vaccine (dated by TCRdb to about 2021). The meaning of the sample's time point label: about 28 days (+/-7) after the second vaccine dose. Library preparation was by the immunoSEQ multiplex PCR assay. TCRdb obtained this table from immuneACCESS and retained in-frame rearrangements with V and J assigned. These tables miss some clones; where compared with another copy, unresolved V genes account for less than half of the shortfall, and the remainder is unexplained. This sample comprises approximately 300,000 clones, approximately 94% of them detected only once. Less than 0.65% of the sample is held by the ten biggest clonotypes. The sample consisted of peripheral blood, taken 28 days after the second AZD1222 dose. These receptors were taken from an adult who received the AZD1222 COVID-19 vaccine.

V is TRBV6-6 and J is TRBJ2-7; the D gene is possibly TRBD1 (6 bases). Trimming shortened V by 4 bases and J by 4 bases, and 8 bases separated the two germline ends. There are 12 residues in the CDR3. Germline CDR1 is MNHNY and CDR2 is SVGAGI (reference sequence). This chain's CDR3 is CASSSTGYEQYF. The DNA for the CDR3 is TGTGCCAGCAGTTCCACAGGGTACGAGCAGTACTTC.

This sequence joins TRBV23-1 and TRBJ2-2; no definite D call. TRBV23-1 is an ORF, with its function uncertain. V was cut by 7 bases and J by 3 bases, with 12 bases left in between. The CDR3 extends over 14 amino acids. CDR3 amino acids: CASKQNAYTGELFF. CDR3 coding DNA: TGCGCCAGCAAACAGAATGCATACACCGGGGAGCTGTTTTTT.

Concerning this clone: Different DNA sequences within this sample yield the same CDR3. J is TRBJ2-7 and V is TRBV24-1; no clear D. The CDR3 extends over 13 amino acids. From germline, CDR1 is KGHDR and CDR2 SFDVKD. V lost 3 bases, J lost 4 bases, and 9 bases lay in between. CDR3 amino acids: CATSDPGSYEQYF. The CDR3 region has the DNA TGTGCCACCAGTGATCCCGGCAGTTACGAGCAGTACTTC.

The rearrangement joins TRBV6-5 to TRBJ1-5; 7 bases align to TRBD1. The CDR3 loop spans 15 amino acids. Looked up from germline, CDR1 is MNHEY and CDR2 is SVGAGI. The V segment lost 6 bases and the J segment 2 bases; nucleotides outside the gene matches: 7. CDR3 residues: CASRPITGGNQPQHF. CDR3 bases: TGTGCCAGCAGGCCAATTACAGGGGGCAATCAGCCCCAGCATTTT.

V is TRBV11-3 and J is TRBJ2-3; D is uncertain. Trimming shortened V by 1 base and J by 0 bases, and 5 bases separated the two germline ends. There are 14 residues in the CDR3. The germline gives CDR1 SGHNT, CDR2 YENEEA. The CDR3 coding sequence is TGTGCCAGCAGCTTAGTTGGAAGCACAGATACGCAGTATTTT. Translation gives CASSLVGSTDTQYF.

This chain uses TRBV7-6 with TRBJ1-6; 8 bases agree with TRBD1. The CDR3 is 16 amino acids. Trimming cost V 2 bases and J 7 bases; bases outside gene matches: 7. In germline, CDR1 is SGHVS, CDR2 FNYEAQ. This CDR3 is CASSLSTGERNSPLHF. The DNA for the CDR3 is TGTGCCAGCAGCTTATCGACAGGGGAGAGGAATTCACCCCTCCACTTT.

This clone was recorded once. The chain has TRBV5-1 and TRBJ2-1; no firm D call. V was trimmed by 4 bases and J by 0 bases, leaving 8 bases between them. This CDR3 contains 14 residues. CDR1 is SGHRS and CDR2 is YFSETQ in the germline V gene. This CDR3 is CASSPGSSYNEQFF. CDR3 DNA sequence: TGCGCCAGCAGCCCAGGTAGCTCCTACAATGAGCAGTTCTTC. Combining the CDR3 with reference TRBV5-1 and TRBJ2-1 gives the whole variable domain KAGVTQTPRYLIKTRGQQVTLSCSPISGHRSVSWYQQTPGQGLQFLFEYFSETQRNKGNFPGRFSGRQFSNSRSEMNVSTLELGDSALYLCASSPGSSYNEQFFGPGTRLTVL.

The chain joins TRBV18 to TRBJ2-5; the D gene is possibly TRBD1 (6 bases). Trimming left V 3 bases short and J 3 bases short, with 8 bases between. Germline-derived CDR1 and CDR2 are KGHSH and LQKENI. The CDR3 consists of 13 residues. CDR3: CASSPTGKETQYF. CDR3 in DNA: TGTGCCAGCTCACCTACAGGGAAAGAGACCCAGTACTTC. The full variable domain, in which reference TRBV18 and TRBJ2-5 provide the parts outside the CDR3, is NAGVMQNPRHLVRRRGQEARLRCSPMKGHSHVYWYRQLPEEGLKFMVYLQKENIIDESGMPKERFSAEFPKEGPSILRIQQVVRGDSAAYFCASSPTGKETQYFGPGTRLLVL.

This clone was recorded once. The chain recombines TRBV21-1 with TRBJ1-6. TRBV21-1 represents a pseudogene. The CDR3 contains 16 residues. The chain's CDR3 is CASSSRPSRMDSPLHF. The DNA of the CDR3 is TGTGCCAGCAGCTCCCGACCCTCAAGGATGGATTCACCCCTCCACTTT.

The V gene is TRBV19, the J gene TRBJ2-7; 10 nucleotides match TRBD1. V shed 6 bases, J shed 0 bases, and the junction held 5 bases outside the gene matches. Looked up from germline, CDR1 is LNHDA and CDR2 is SQIVND (reference sequence). CDR3 size: 15 residues. CDR3 bases: TGTGCCAGTAGAAAGGGACAGGGGCCCTCCTACGAGCAGTACTTC. Its translation: CASRKGQGPSYEQYF.

The chain uses TRBV15 and TRBJ2-7; D gene unclear. V was shortened by 8 bases and J by 0 bases, with 14 bases between the two germline ends. From germline, CDR1 is LNHNV and CDR2 YYDKDF (reference sequence). This CDR3 region has 14 residues. The CDR3: CATRPVVSSYEQYF. The CDR3 coding sequence is TGTGCCACCCGTCCTGTCGTTAGCTCCTACGAGCAGTACTTC.

The J gene is TRBJ1-1, the V gene TRBV5-1, with D possibly being TRBD1 (6 bases). In germline, CDR1 is SGHRS, CDR2 YFSETQ. V shed 4 bases and J shed 3 bases, with 13 bases lying between them. The CDR3 has 14 amino acids. The CDR3 nucleotides are TGCGCCAGCAGCCACACTACAGGGCACACTGAAGCTTTCTTT. Translating gives CASSHTTGHTEAFF.

The genes are TRBV15 and TRBJ2-1; 10 bases match TRBD2. The junction had 2 bases not matched to a gene; V was cut back by 1 base and J by 2 bases. The CDR3 has 16 residues. The V gene's germline CDR1 is LNHNV and CDR2 YYDKDF (reference sequence). In nucleotides, the CDR3 is TGTGCCACCAGCAGAGGAGCGGGAGGGCCCTACAATGAGCAGTTCTTC. Protein product: CATSRGAGGPYNEQFF. Combining the CDR3 with reference TRBV15 and TRBJ2-1 gives the whole variable domain DAMVIQNPRYQVTQFGKPVTLSCSQTLNHNVMYWYQQKSSQAPKLLFHYYDKDFNNEADTPDNFQSRRPNTSFCFLDIRSPGLGDTAMYLCATSRGAGGPYNEQFFGPGTRLTVL.

The chain links TRBV10-3 to TRBJ2-6; the match to TRBD2 covers 8 bases. The length of the CDR3 is 17 residues. Germline-derived CDR1 and CDR2 are ENHRY and SYGVKD. J lost 2 bases, V lost 10 bases, and 13 bases had no gene match. The DNA for the CDR3 is TGTGCCACGAAGGGGCGGGGGGCCCCCCCTGGGGCCAACGTCCTGACTTTC. Amino acids: CATKGRGAPPGANVLTF.

The chain is built from TRBV4-1 and TRBJ2-3; possibly TRBD1 for D (6 bases). Per the germline V gene, CDR1 is MGHRA and CDR2 is YSYEKL. This CDR3 has 17 amino acids. The ends were cut back, 0 bases at V and 2 bases at J, with 15 bases in the middle. The CDR3 is CASSQEGARLPTDTQYF. CDR3 bases: TGCGCCAGCAGCCAAGAGGGGGCCCGGCTTCCCACAGATACGCAGTATTTT.

The chain couples TRBV4-1 to TRBJ2-5, with TRBD2 matching over 16 bases. CDR3 size: 17 residues. V gave up 4 bases and J gave up 6 bases; unmatched junction bases: 8. The germline V gene has CDR1 MGHRA and CDR2 YSYEKL. CDR3 nucleotide sequence: TGCGCCAGCAGCCTCGGGACTAGCGGGGGGGCCAAGAAGACCCAGTACTTC. This codes for CASSLGTSGGAKKTQYF.

The chain links TRBV10-3 to TRBJ2-2; perhaps TRBD1 as D (5 bases). Germline CDR1 and CDR2: ENHRY and SYGVKD. V shed 2 bases and J shed 2 bases, with 12 bases lying between them. CDR3 length equals 16 residues. The CDR3 DNA sequence: TGTGCCATCAGTGAGGATACAGGTATCAACACCGGGGAGCTGTTTTTT. Translation: CAISEDTGINTGELFF.

V gene TRBV5-1 combines with J gene TRBJ2-7; perhaps TRBD2 as D (6 bases). The germline CDR1 and CDR2 sequences are SGHRS and YFSETQ. The CDR3 consists of 13 residues. Deletions cut 2 bases from V and 2 bases from J, with 8 bases between. Written as DNA, the CDR3 is TGCGCCAGCAGCTTACCGGGGGCCTACGAGCAGTACTTC. It encodes CASSLPGAYEQYF.

This clone was found a few times. The chain employs TRBV5-1 and TRBJ1-2, with 7 bases matching TRBD1. This CDR3 has 13 amino acids. Per germline, CDR1 SGHRS and CDR2 YFSETQ. The J segment lost 7 bases and the V segment lost 5 bases, leaving 8 bases of the junction unmatched. In DNA, the CDR3 is TGCGCCAGCAGGCACGACGACAGGGTTGGCTACACCTTC. It encodes CASRHDDRVGYTF.

The chain carries TRBV7-9 and TRBJ2-1, with D possibly called TRBD1 or TRBD2 (6 bases each). The length of the CDR3 is 14 residues. The germline V gene has CDR1 SEHNR and CDR2 FQNEAQ (reference sequence). V was pared by 5 bases and J by 9 bases, with 17 bases between. CDR3 coding DNA: TGTGCCAGCAGCAGGGGGGACCGGTTTCGTGAGCAGTTCTTC. It yields the protein CASSRGDRFREQFF.

The chain carries TRBV15 and TRBJ1-4, with D hard to call. The germline V gene encodes CDR1 LNHNV and CDR2 YYDKDF (reference sequence). The CDR3 has 13 residues. V gave up 0 bases and J gave up 5 bases, with 4 bases separating them. The CDR3 sequence: CATSRDMNEKLFF. CDR3 in DNA: TGTGCCACCAGCAGAGACATGAATGAAAAACTGTTTTTT. Complete variable domain (other parts from reference TRBV15 and TRBJ1-4): DAMVIQNPRYQVTQFGKPVTLSCSQTLNHNVMYWYQQKSSQAPKLLFHYYDKDFNNEADTPDNFQSRRPNTSFCFLDIRSPGLGDTAMYLCATSRDMNEKLFFGSGTQLSVL.

The CDR3 region has the DNA TGTGCCAGTAGTATCGCCGGGCCCCTAGGCGAGCAGTACTTC. It codes for CASSIAGPLGEQYF. The rearrangement joins TRBV19 to TRBJ2-7, with D uncertain. Trimming pared 3 bases from V and 6 bases from J, leaving 15 bases between. The germline gives CDR1 LNHDA, CDR2 SQIVND (reference sequence). CDR3 length: 14 residues.

This chain joins TRBV28 and TRBJ1-2; D uncertain. The CDR3 sequence is 11 residues long. Trimming cost V 6 bases and J 7 bases, with 9 bases left between them. Germline V gene lookup returns CDR1 MDHEN and CDR2 SYDVKM. This CDR3 reads CASRPKVGYTF. Written as DNA, the CDR3 is TGTGCCAGCAGACCCAAGGTTGGCTACACCTTC.

The chain combines TRBV28 with TRBJ1-1; D not resolved. Between the trimmed V and J ends, which lost 3 bases and 5 bases, there was a span of 7 bases. This CDR3 contains 12 residues. From germline, CDR1 is MDHEN and CDR2 SYDVKM. The CDR3 nucleotides are TGTGCCAGCAGTTTGATGGGAACTGAAGCTTTCTTT. Translating gives CASSLMGTEAFF.

V gene TRBV2 combines with J gene TRBJ2-5, with D hard to call. Germline V lookup: CDR1 SNHLY, CDR2 FYNNEI. V dropped 6 bases and J dropped 2 bases, with 4 bases sitting between them. The CDR3 length is 11 residues. This CDR3 reads CASSGQETQYF. The CDR3, as DNA: TGTGCCAGCAGCGGTCAAGAGACCCAGTACTTC.

This rearrangement joins TRBV7-6 to TRBJ2-7; TRBD2 matches at 7 bases. V shed 1 base, J shed 4 bases, and the junction held 4 bases outside the gene matches. The CDR3 runs 14 residues. Germline CDR1 SGHVS, CDR2 FNYEAQ. The CDR3 sequence is CASSLDSGRYEQYF. In nucleotides, the CDR3 is TGTGCCAGCAGCTTAGATAGCGGGCGGTACGAGCAGTACTTC.

A few counts support this clone. V is TRBV5-1 and J is TRBJ2-7; D not resolved. V lost 0 bases to trimming and J lost 3 bases, with 13 bases between them. From germline, CDR1 is SGHRS and CDR2 YFSETQ. This CDR3 is built from 15 residues. CDR3 nucleotide sequence: TGCGCCAGCAGCTTGGGGGGTCAGGCCTTCTACGAGCAGTACTTC. Translating gives CASSLGGQAFYEQYF.

The rearrangement links TRBV11-3 to TRBJ1-1; D is perhaps TRBD1 (5 bases). From germline, CDR1 is SGHNT and CDR2 YENEEA. V gave up 3 bases and J gave up 4 bases, with 12 bases separating them. The CDR3 spans 14 residues. The CDR3 here is CASSFSGPGTEAFF. CDR3 DNA sequence: TGTGCCAGCAGCTTCTCAGGGCCTGGCACTGAAGCTTTCTTT.

The chain carries TRBV24-1 and TRBJ2-7, with 8 positions matching TRBD1. CDR1 KGHDR and CDR2 SFDVKD come from the germline V gene. With V trimmed by 9 bases and J by 9 bases, 15 bases remained unmatched. The CDR3 loop spans 14 amino acids. The CDR3 sequence is CATGGSGGDGGQYF. As DNA, the CDR3 is TGTGCCACCGGCGGGTCAGGGGGCGATGGTGGGCAGTACTTC.

This chain joins TRBV21-1 and TRBJ2-7; the table assigns TRBD2, which was not confirmed against the DNA. TRBV21-1 is an annotated pseudogene. CDR3 length: 15 amino acids. The CDR3, as DNA: TGTGCCAGCAGCACGGTACCTTCTCGATCCTACGAGCAGTACTTC. This codes for CASSTVPSRSYEQYF.

V usage is TRBV6-5 and J usage is TRBJ1-5; 7 positions agree with TRBD1. The CDR3 length is 15 residues. Germline CDR1 reads MNHEY; CDR2 reads SVGAGI. Trimming took 6 bases from V and 4 from J; bases not matched to a gene: 9. DNA of the CDR3: TGTGCCAGCAGCTTAACAGGGGATGAGAATCAGCCCCAGCATTTT. As protein: CASSLTGDENQPQHF.